The 21 T cell receptor beta chains below all came from one sample that was sequenced in a study of OX40 agonist ivuxolimab in advanced cancers. Clones were sequenced by immunoSEQ multiplex PCR, and TCRdb holds only the in-frame ones, with some missing. The sample lists 7,500 to 9,500 clones, about 66% seen once, with over 40% in the top ten. Sequenced here: CD4+ or CD8+ T cells sorted from blood, sampled in a trial of the OX40 agonist ivuxolimab. The origin of the receptors is an adult with an advanced solid tumor such as melanoma, head and neck, liver or kidney cancer.

By sample share, this clone is medium-sized (0.01 to 0.1%). The chain has TRBV5-4 and TRBJ2-1, with TRBD2 matching over 7 bases. V was clipped by 4 bases and J by 6 bases; unmatched bases: 13. Germline CDR1 is SGHNT and CDR2 is YYREEE (reference sequence). This CDR3 region has 16 residues. Here the CDR3 DNA reads TGTGCCAGCAGCGCGGGAGCGTTGTTTCGGGCCAATGAGCAGTTCTTC. Its translation: CASSAGALFRANEQFF.

This chain joins TRBV7-8 and TRBJ1-1; D perhaps matches TRBD1 (5 bases). This CDR3 is built from 14 residues. Germline values: CDR1 SGHVS, CDR2 FQNEAQ. V was clipped by 4 bases and J by 7 bases, with 16 bases between them. In DNA, the CDR3 is TGTGCCAGCAGCTCAGCCTGGGGGGGATATGAAGCTTTCTTT. It specifies CASSSAWGGYEAFF.

This chain uses TRBV27 with TRBJ1-1; D uncertain. V was cut by 3 bases and J by 6 bases, with 11 bases left in between. In germline, CDR1 is MNHEY, CDR2 SMNVEV (reference sequence). CDR3 length: 13 residues. The CDR3, as DNA: TGTGCCAGCAGTTTTGGAAAGGGCGCTGAAGCTTTCTTT. Its protein is CASSFGKGAEAFF.

The chain has TRBV9 and TRBJ1-6; D not certain. The CDR3 extends over 16 amino acids. V was trimmed by 0 bases and J by 0 bases, leaving 7 bases between them. The germline gives CDR1 SGDLS, CDR2 YYNGEE. The CDR3 region is CASSVGSSSYNSPLHF. CDR3 bases: TGTGCCAGCAGCGTAGGTAGCAGCTCCTATAATTCACCCCTCCACTTT.

The V call is TRBV2, the J call TRBJ2-7, with D maybe TRBD2 (5 bases). The V gene lost 0 bases and the J gene lost 6 bases, with 12 bases spanning the gap. There are 14 residues in the CDR3. Germline V lookup: CDR1 SNHLY, CDR2 FYNNEI. CDR3 sequence: CASSEALRGGEQYF. The CDR3 DNA follows: TGTGCCAGCAGTGAAGCGCTTCGGGGTGGCGAGCAGTACTTC.

The rearrangement links TRBV2 to TRBJ2-7, with D unclear. This CDR3 contains 12 residues. Trimming cost V 7 bases and J 1 base, with 8 bases left between them. CDR1 and CDR2 from the germline V gene are SNHLY and FYNNEI. CDR3 amino acids: CASMSTSYEQYF. CDR3 bases: TGTGCCAGCATGTCTACATCCTACGAGCAGTACTTC. Full variable domain (missing parts from reference TRBV2 and TRBJ2-7): EPEVTQTPSHQVTQMGQEVILRCVPISNHLYFYWYRQILGQKVEFLVSFYNNEISEKSEIFDDQFSVERPDGSNFTLKIRSTKLEDSAMYFCASMSTSYEQYFGPGTRLTVT.

This clone appeared a few times. The chain recombines TRBV4-2 with TRBJ2-3; 10 bases are a match to TRBD2. Germline CDR1 and CDR2: LGHNA and YNFKEQ. Unmatched junction bases numbered 1, after V lost 0 bases and J lost 4 bases. The CDR3 length is 15 residues. The CDR3, as DNA: TGTGCCAGCAGCCAAGACCTAGCGGGAGCAGATACGCAGTATTTT. Its protein is CASSQDLAGADTQYF.

The rearrangement links TRBV19 to TRBJ2-5; 7 bases are shared with TRBD1. The CDR3 is made up of 15 amino acids. With V trimmed by 8 bases and J by 5 bases, 14 bases remained unmatched. CDR1 LNHDA and CDR2 SQIVND come from the germline V gene (reference sequence). CDR3 in amino acids: CASLPFEGAWETQYF. The CDR3 DNA reads TGTGCCAGTCTCCCTTTCGAGGGGGCGTGGGAGACCCAGTACTTC. Complete variable domain (other parts from reference TRBV19 and TRBJ2-5): DGGITQSPKYLFRKEGQNVTLSCEQNLNHDAMYWYRQDPGQGLRLIYYSQIVNDFQKGDIAEGYSVSREKKESFPLTVTSAQKNPTAFYLCASLPFEGAWETQYFGPGTRLLVL.

The V call is TRBV2, the J call TRBJ2-1; D perhaps matches TRBD2 (6 bases). The CDR3 extends over 15 amino acids. Germline values: CDR1 SNHLY, CDR2 FYNNEI. Deletions cut 6 bases from V and 8 bases from J, with 20 bases between. The DNA of the CDR3 is TGTGCCAGCAGACGTGCAGGCAGCGGGCGCTATGAGCAGTTCTTC. It is translated as CASRRAGSGRYEQFF.

This clone was detected a few times. V usage is TRBV7-8 and J usage is TRBJ2-7, with 8 bases matching TRBD1. The CDR3 extends over 13 amino acids. The germline V gene has CDR1 SGHVS and CDR2 FQNEAQ. V trimming: 5 bases; J trimming: 3 bases; junction bases outside the gene matches: 3. The CDR3: CASSPGTGYEQYF. Written as DNA, the CDR3 is TGTGCCAGCAGCCCCGGGACAGGCTACGAGCAGTACTTC.

This clone was counted only a few times. The CDR3 sequence is CANPWRGWVYGYTF. The CDR3 DNA sequence: TGTGCCAACCCGTGGAGGGGTTGGGTCTATGGCTACACCTTC. The genes are TRBV6-1 and TRBJ1-2, with D perhaps matching TRBD1 (5 bases). The V end was cut by 10 bases, the J end by 4 bases, with 19 bases between. Germline lookup yields CDR1 MNHNS and CDR2 SASEGT. The CDR3 contains 14 residues.

This clone was seen only a few times. The chain combines TRBV7-9 with TRBJ2-1, with 7 bases lining up with TRBD2. The ends lost 6 bases at V and 0 bases at J; junction bases unmatched: 11. CDR3 size: 17 residues. The germline gives CDR1 SEHNR, CDR2 FQNEAQ (reference sequence). For the CDR3, the DNA is TGTGCCAGCAGTTCCCCAACTCTAGCGGCCTCCTACAATGAGCAGTTCTTC. Its translation: CASSSPTLAASYNEQFF.

The CDR3 nucleotides read TGTGCCTGGAGTGCCCTTAGCGGGAGGGCCGCGTACGAAGAGACCCAGTACTTC. It is translated as CAWSALSGRAAYEETQYF. The V gene is TRBV30, the J gene TRBJ2-5; 11 bases are a match to TRBD2. This CDR3 is built from 18 residues. The V gene end was trimmed by 1 base and the J gene end by 3 bases; junction bases not matched to a gene: 13. Germline V CDR1 and CDR2: GTSNPN, SVGIG (reference sequence).

The J gene is TRBJ1-5, the V gene TRBV2; D is uncertain. From germline, CDR1 is SNHLY and CDR2 FYNNEI. The CDR3 sequence is 16 residues long. The V gene lost 1 base and the J gene lost 3 bases, with 13 bases spanning the gap. The CDR3 region is CASSEGGIPANQPQHF. In nucleotides, the CDR3 is TGTGCCAGCAGTGAAGGCGGGATACCGGCCAATCAGCCCCAGCATTTT.

The V call is TRBV15, the J call TRBJ2-7, with 9 bases lining up with TRBD1. This CDR3 is 14 amino acids long. Germline loops: CDR1 LNHNV, CDR2 YYDKDF (reference sequence). The V and J ends lost 5 bases and 0 bases, in that order; junction bases with no gene match: 2. The CDR3 loop is CATSGTGNSYEQYF. The DNA for the CDR3 is TGTGCCACCAGCGGGACAGGGAACTCCTACGAGCAGTACTTC. The variable domain in full, with the rest retrieved from reference TRBV15 and TRBJ2-7, is DAMVIQNPRYQVTQFGKPVTLSCSQTLNHNVMYWYQQKSSQAPKLLFHYYDKDFNNEADTPDNFQSRRPNTSFCFLDIRSPGLGDTAMYLCATSGTGNSYEQYFGPGTRLTVT.

This clone has a single count. The chain is built from TRBV19 and TRBJ2-1, with 9 nucleotides matching TRBD1. The CDR3 is 15 residues long. V lost 3 bases and J lost 3; bases outside the gene matches: 3. Germline V gives CDR1 LNHDA, CDR2 SQIVND (reference sequence). CDR3 sequence: CASSMTGGIYNEQFF. CDR3 coding DNA: TGTGCCAGTAGTATGACAGGGGGTATCTACAATGAGCAGTTCTTC.

This clone was observed a few times. This chain connects TRBV2 to TRBJ1-3; D possibly corresponds to TRBD1 (5 bases). Deletions cut 8 bases from V and 0 bases from J, with 11 bases between. The CDR3 is 14 amino acids. CDR1 and CDR2 from the germline V gene are SNHLY and FYNNEI. This chain's CDR3 is CASAEGISGNTIYF. DNA of the CDR3: TGTGCCAGCGCTGAGGGGATCTCTGGAAACACCATATATTTT.

This clone was recorded a few times. The CDR3 spells CASSLDPDSPLHF. The CDR3 bases are TGTGCCAGCAGCTTAGATCCGGATTCACCCCTCCACTTT. V usage is TRBV11-3 and J usage is TRBJ1-6; D gene ambiguous. Germline CDR1 and CDR2: SGHNT and YENEEA. V was clipped by 0 bases and J by 8 bases, with 5 bases between them. This CDR3 has 13 amino acids.

J is TRBJ1-4 and V is TRBV29-1, with D maybe TRBD1 (5 bases). CDR1 is SQVTM and CDR2 is ANQGSEA in the germline V gene. V was trimmed by 7 bases and J by 10 bases, leaving 19 bases between them. This CDR3 contains 13 residues. The CDR3 region is CSGVYQGGGKLFF. The CDR3 DNA reads TGCAGCGGCGTTTATCAGGGTGGGGGAAAACTGTTTTTT.

CDR3 residues: CASNPGLGTEAFF. Written as DNA, the CDR3 is TGTGCCAGCAATCCGGGGCTGGGAACTGAAGCTTTCTTT. The chain uses TRBV2 and TRBJ1-1, with a tentative D call TRBD1 (5 bases). Germline CDR1 and CDR2: SNHLY and FYNNEI. Trimming pared 7 bases from V and 5 bases from J, leaving 14 bases between. The CDR3 runs to 13 residues.

The J gene is TRBJ2-3, the V gene TRBV7-9; TRBD2 agrees at 14 bases. The trim removed 4 bases at V and 0 bases at J, leaving 3 bases unmatched. Germline CDR1 SEHNR, CDR2 FQNEAQ (reference sequence). The CDR3 totals 17 residues. The CDR3 is CASSYRLAGGSTDTQYF. The DNA of the CDR3 is TGTGCCAGCAGCTACAGACTAGCGGGAGGGAGCACAGATACGCAGTATTTT.